This T cell receptor (beta chain) stems from a study of response to subunit inactivated influenza vaccine. Study-level findings and limits: With each seasonal influenza vaccination, the authors suggested, few new T cells are recruited.

TCRdb processed the RT-PCR reads anew with MiXCR; each CDR3 protein has one entry. The sample lists hundreds of thousands of distinct CDR3 sequences; approximately 12% were seen once. The V gene's germline CDR1 is SGHTA and CDR2 FQGNSA. This CDR3 has 14 amino acids. V gave up 5 bases and J gave up 10 bases; unmatched junction bases: 8. With regard to this clonotype: Its antigen is currently unknown.

The sequences come from PBMCs from blood, collected on the day of vaccination. The V gene is TRBV7-2, the J gene TRBJ2-1, with 10 bases aligning to TRBD1. This clonotype originated in a middle-aged man who received an inactivated influenza vaccine. The CDR3 here is CASSRPGTGVEQFF. As DNA, the CDR3 is TGTGCCAGCAGCCGTCCCGGGACAGGGGTCGAGCAGTTCTTC.